One and the same sample provided the 15 T cell receptor beta chains below, sequenced in a study of blood T cells in healthy people across ages. Alongside a J-beta primer mix, a sample-barcoded 5' primer served in a second PCR lasting about 7 to 11 cycles. TCRdb itself ran the 5' RACE reads through MiXCR, one entry per CDR3 protein. The sample yields under 2 million distinct CDR3 sequences, roughly 32% seen once. Sequenced: blood. Receptors were obtained from a woman aged 25 to 45 in good health.

A note on this clonotype: A single base separates this from a much larger clone, so it may be a read error. This rearrangement joins TRBV29-1 to TRBJ2-7; perhaps TRBD1 as D (5 bases). Germline CDR1 and CDR2: SQVTM and ANQGSEA. Between the trimmed V and J ends, which lost 7 bases and 6 bases, there was a span of 10 bases. The CDR3 has 10 amino acids. Here the CDR3 DNA reads TGCAGCGGGGGCAACGGCGAGCAGTACTTC. The encoded protein is CSGGNGEQYF.

The rearrangement uses TRBV5-5 and TRBJ2-2, with D unresolved. The V end lost 2 bases, the J end lost 2 bases, and 10 bases lay between the germline ends. Germline CDR1 and CDR2: SGHKS and YYEKEE (reference sequence). CDR3 length: 15 residues. CDR3 bases: TGTGCCAGCAGCTTAATCCCCGACAACACCGGGGAGCTGTTTTTT. Translating it yields CASSLIPDNTGELFF. Full variable domain (rest looked up from reference TRBV5-5 and TRBJ2-2): DAGVTQSPTHLIKTRGQQVTLRCSPISGHKSVSWYQQVLGQGPQFIFQYYEKEERGRGNFPDRFSARQFPNYSSELNVNALLLGDSALYLCASSLIPDNTGELFFGEGSRLTVL.

A few counts support this clonotype. The chain links TRBV11-3 to TRBJ2-3; a weak D match, TRBD2 (5 bases). The CDR3 runs to 14 residues. Germline-derived CDR1 and CDR2 are SGHNT and YENEEA. Trimming removed 5 bases from V and 6 bases from J, with 15 bases in between. The CDR3 coding sequence is TGTGCCAGCAGCAGGAGGCTAGGCGGGGATACGCAGTATTTT. Amino acid sequence: CASSRRLGGDTQYF.

The chain joins TRBV7-9 to TRBJ2-1, with D hard to call. The V gene lost 6 bases and the J gene lost 0 bases, with 18 bases spanning the gap. This CDR3 has 17 amino acids. Germline V gene lookup returns CDR1 SEHNR and CDR2 FQNEAQ (reference sequence). CDR3 DNA sequence: TGTGCCAGCAGTTTGGGCACAAAATCCTACTCCTACAATGAGCAGTTCTTC. It codes for CASSLGTKSYSYNEQFF.

This clonotype showed up just a few times. This chain connects TRBV11-2 to TRBJ2-6; TRBD2 is a possible D gene (5 bases). The V gene's germline CDR1 is SGHAT and CDR2 FQNNGV. CDR3 length: 17 residues. The germline V and J ends were trimmed by 5 bases and 0 bases, with 14 bases remaining between them. The DNA for the CDR3 is TGTGCCAGCAGCCTCAGTCCGGGAAGCTCTGGGGCCAACGTCCTGACTTTC. As protein: CASSLSPGSSGANVLTF.

This chain uses TRBV28 with TRBJ2-7, with TRBD2 identical over 7 bases. J lost 0 bases, V lost 8 bases, and 13 bases had no gene match. Per the germline V gene, CDR1 is MDHEN and CDR2 is SYDVKM. The CDR3 covers 16 residues. CDR3 sequence (DNA): TGTGCCAGCTCCCCCCGGGGGGTCCCGAGCTCCTACGAGCAGTACTTC. Protein product: CASSPRGVPSSYEQYF.

The gene calls are TRBV4-1 and TRBJ2-7; 7 nucleotides line up with TRBD2. With V trimmed by 4 bases and J by 6 bases, 15 bases remained unmatched. Germline-derived CDR1 and CDR2 are MGHRA and YSYEKL. The CDR3 spans 16 residues. The DNA of the CDR3 is TGCGCCAGCAGCCCATTTCACATTCTGGGGGGGGGCGAGCAGTACTTC. Protein product: CASSPFHILGGGEQYF.

The chain uses TRBV6-5 and TRBJ2-5; D uncertain. V was cut by 4 bases and J by 7 bases, with 13 bases left in between. Germline CDR1 is MNHEY and CDR2 is SVGAGI. The CDR3 is made up of 13 amino acids. This CDR3 is CASSSPILRTQYF. CDR3 nucleotide sequence: TGTGCCAGCAGTTCCCCAATCTTGAGGACCCAGTACTTC.

This clonotype was seen ten or more times. The chain carries TRBV20-1 and TRBJ2-7; TRBD2 might be the D (6 bases). The V end lost 1 base, the J end lost 4 bases, and 8 bases lay between the germline ends. The CDR3 runs 12 residues. Germline lookup yields CDR1 DFQATT and CDR2 SNEGSKA (reference sequence). The CDR3 coding sequence is TGCAGTGCTAGAGTACTAGCTTACGAGCAGTACTTC. This codes for CSARVLAYEQYF.

This clonotype showed up just once. V usage is TRBV5-6 and J usage is TRBJ2-7; D is unclear. Germline values: CDR1 SGHDT, CDR2 YYEEEE. The CDR3 covers 14 residues. V was clipped by 2 bases and J by 3 bases, with 12 bases between them. This chain's CDR3 is CASSLWCSLYEQYF. The CDR3, as DNA: TGTGCCAGCAGCTTATGGTGCAGTCTCTACGAGCAGTACTTC.

The CDR3 loop reads CASSPRIGGAYEQYF. Written as DNA, the CDR3 is TGTGCCAGCAGTCCCCGCATAGGGGGGGCGTACGAGCAGTACTTC. V usage is TRBV27 and J usage is TRBJ2-7; a possible D gene is TRBD2 (7 bases). Trimming removed 5 bases at V and 4 bases at J, with 18 bases between. From germline, CDR1 is MNHEY and CDR2 SMNVEV (reference sequence). The CDR3 runs to 15 residues.

The V call is TRBV6-1, the J call TRBJ2-5, with D unclear. The germline V gene has CDR1 MNHNS and CDR2 SASEGT. V was cut by 2 bases and J by 3 bases, with 16 bases left in between. CDR3 length equals 16 residues. The CDR3 here is CASSESGAPWEETQYF. The DNA of the CDR3 is TGTGCCAGCAGTGAATCCGGCGCCCCCTGGGAAGAGACCCAGTACTTC.

This clonotype was seen more than once but under ten times. The gene calls are TRBV11-2 and TRBJ2-5; 9 bases fit TRBD2. Unmatched junction bases numbered 8, after V lost 1 base and J lost 5 bases. The CDR3 runs 16 residues. Germline assignment: CDR1 SGHAT and CDR2 FQNNGV. CDR3 region: CASSLGSGLAGETQYF. CDR3 bases: TGTGCCAGCAGCTTAGGCTCGGGACTAGCAGGGGAGACCCAGTACTTC.

Comment on this clonotype: The junction shows a germline mismatch at one end, possibly a read error. The rearrangement joins TRBV7-6 to TRBJ2-6; D might be TRBD1 or TRBD2, each matching 5 bases. In germline, CDR1 is SGHVS, CDR2 FNYEAQ. CDR3 length: 16 amino acids. The CDR3 DNA reads as TGTGCCAGCAGCTCTTGGGACGGGTCTGGGGCCAACGTCCGGACTTTC. Residues: CASSSWDGSGANVRTF.

The chain employs TRBV20-1 and TRBJ1-3; D is possibly TRBD1 (6 bases). The CDR3 has 18 amino acids. Germline V gene lookup returns CDR1 DFQATT and CDR2 SNEGSKA (reference sequence). Trimming left V 1 base short and J 2 bases short, with 21 bases between. The CDR3 reads CSARVPQGRSFPGNTIYF. In nucleotides, the CDR3 is TGCAGTGCTAGAGTTCCACAGGGTCGGAGCTTCCCTGGAAACACCATATATTTT.